Below, 10 T cell receptor beta chains from the same sample are listed, as sequenced in a study of shared clonotypes between healthy human individuals. TCRdb's table, derived via immunoSEQ multiplex PCR, lists solely in-frame clones and lacks some. Among about 960,000 clones, over 60% were seen once, and the ten largest hold roughly 1.5%. The sample was memory CD4+ T cells sorted from blood. The subset here: CD45RA-negative fraction. The receptor set was obtained from a man in his late teens or twenties in good health.

Of note for this clone: This sample also contains other DNA sequences that code for the same CDR3. The V gene is TRBV30, the J gene TRBJ1-1, with TRBD1 matching 10 bases. The J segment lost 4 bases and the V segment lost 5 bases, leaving 1 base of the junction unmatched. The CDR3 is 12 residues long. The V gene's germline CDR1 is GTSNPN and CDR2 SVGIG (reference sequence). CDR3 nucleotides: TGTGCCTGGGGGACAGGGGTCACTGAAGCTTTCTTT. This gives the protein CAWGTGVTEAFF.

The rearrangement uses TRBV5-5 and TRBJ1-5; 9 bases fit TRBD1. Germline CDR1 is SGHKS and CDR2 is YYEKEE (reference sequence). Trimming cost V 1 base and J 9 bases; bases outside gene matches: 5. The CDR3 runs 14 residues. The CDR3: CASSLLTGGMPQHF. The CDR3 DNA is TGTGCCAGCAGCTTGTTGACAGGGGGAATGCCCCAGCATTTT. The full variable domain, in which reference TRBV5-5 and TRBJ1-5 provide the parts outside the CDR3, is DAGVTQSPTHLIKTRGQQVTLRCSPISGHKSVSWYQQVLGQGPQFIFQYYEKEERGRGNFPDRFSARQFPNYSSELNVNALLLGDSALYLCASSLLTGGMPQHFGDGTRLSIL.

The chain employs TRBV10-2 and TRBJ2-4; TRBD1 agrees at 7 bases. Germline loops: CDR1 WSHSY, CDR2 SAAADI. The V and J ends lost 2 bases and 1 base, in that order; junction bases with no gene match: 11. The CDR3 is 18 amino acids. The CDR3 here is CASSERSGTAFAKNIQYF. The CDR3 nucleotides are TGCGCCAGCAGTGAGAGGTCTGGGACAGCGTTTGCCAAAAACATTCAGTACTTC.

The chain employs TRBV6-1 and TRBJ1-5; D gene ambiguous. Per germline, CDR1 MNHNS and CDR2 SASEGT. The CDR3 runs 14 residues. V dropped 8 bases and J dropped 4 bases, with 15 bases sitting between them. The CDR3 reads CASFLGFSNQPQHF. CDR3 bases: TGTGCCAGCTTCCTAGGCTTTTCAAATCAGCCCCAGCATTTT.

The J gene is TRBJ2-3, the V gene TRBV25-1; weak D call: TRBD2 (6 bases). The V and J ends lost 2 bases and 5 bases respectively, with 8 bases between them. The CDR3 is made up of 13 amino acids. Germline CDR1 and CDR2: MGHDK and SYGVNS. This CDR3 is CASSEGGGDTQYF. As DNA, the CDR3 is TGTGCCAGCAGTGAAGGGGGAGGAGATACGCAGTATTTT.

As to this clone: A much larger clone differs from this one at a single base, so this may be a read error. Other DNA sequences of this sample code for an identical CDR3. For the CDR3, the DNA is TGTGCCAGCAGCTTAGAAGGGTATGGCTACACCTTC. Its protein is CASSLEGYGYTF. The chain uses TRBV11-2 and TRBJ1-2; D remains ambiguous. Trimming removed 0 bases at V and 5 bases at J, with 4 bases between. CDR3 length equals 12 residues. Per the germline V gene, CDR1 is SGHAT and CDR2 is FQNNGV.

As regards this clone: Different DNA sequences within this sample yield the same CDR3. The chain employs TRBV11-3 and TRBJ2-7; 7 nucleotides match TRBD1. With V trimmed by 4 bases and J by 3 bases, 0 bases remained unmatched. The CDR3 has 12 amino acids. CDR1 and CDR2 from the germline V gene are SGHNT and YENEEA. CDR3 loop: CASSSGGYEQYF. Written as DNA, the CDR3 is TGTGCCAGCAGCTCAGGGGGCTACGAGCAGTACTTC.

Of note for this clone: This is likely an artifact of a read error, given a far larger clone one base away. The V and J genes are TRBV6-1 and TRBJ1-1; D call uncertain. The length of the CDR3 is 12 residues. V gave up 6 bases and J gave up 0 bases, with 5 bases separating them. Germline CDR1 is MNHNS and CDR2 is SASEGT. The CDR3 DNA follows: TGTGCCAGCAGCCAGGTGAACACTGAAGCTTTCTTT. Its protein is CASSQVNTEAFF.

This chain joins TRBV6-5 and TRBJ2-7, with 7 bases lining up with TRBD1. V gave up 4 bases and J gave up 4 bases; unmatched junction bases: 7. CDR1 is MNHEY, CDR2 SVGAGI, per germline. The CDR3 runs 14 residues. Written as DNA, the CDR3 is TGTGCCAGCAGTTCGACAGGGCAGGAGTACGAGCAGTACTTC. Translating gives CASSSTGQEYEQYF.

Concerning this clone itself: Different DNA sequences within this sample yield the same CDR3. The chain joins TRBV19 to TRBJ1-1; D unclear. V lost 4 bases and J lost 1, with 10 bases in between. Looked up from germline, CDR1 is LNHDA and CDR2 is SQIVND (reference sequence). This CDR3 is 14 amino acids long. The CDR3 region is CASSNTRKNTEAFF. CDR3 DNA: TGTGCCAGTAGTAATACCAGAAAGAACACTGAAGCTTTCTTT.